This section outlines one TCR beta chain sequence together with its context. This sample stems from a study of shared clonotypes between healthy human individuals. The repertoire was sequenced with immunoSEQ multiplex PCR; TCRdb's copy has only in-frame clones and lacks some. This table has about 1.5 million clones, over 95% appearing once. The healthy adult donors were HIV-negative and reported no recent acute infections or vaccinations. Germline trimming cut 3 bases from V and 4 bases from J; bases unmatched to any gene: 7. CDR1 SGDLS and CDR2 YYNGEE come from the germline V gene. This CDR3 is 16 amino acids long.

Sample: naive CD4+ T cells sorted from blood. As for subset: CD45RA+ positively selected. The rearrangement links TRBV9 to TRBJ2-2; 9 bases fit TRBD1. This receptor was identified in a man aged 25 to 45 in good health. In DNA form, the CDR3 reads TGTGCCAGCAGCGAGGGGGGACAGGGAATCACCGGGGAGCTGTTTTTT. This codes for CASSEGGQGITGELFF.